This entry features one T cell receptor (beta chain) sequence. The antigen it binds to is not known. No quality values exist for individual bases; no much larger clone is one base distant. From its cysteine to its phenylalanine, the CDR3 spans 15 amino acids. The entry retains the CDR3 DNA only, 45 bases that are in frame from base 1. The trim is 1 base for V and 4 bases for J, with a gap of 11 bases between the germline ends. The germline V gene yields SGHVS for CDR1 and FQNEAQ for CDR2. The data derive from a study of blood T cell repertoires in COVID-19 (dated by TCRdb to 2020 to 2021). About the study as a whole: Collaborator samples came from the United States, Italy and Spain and covered acute and convalescent phases of COVID-19. The dataset comprised deeply sampled blood TCRbeta repertoires from subjects exposed to, actively infected with, or recovered from COVID-19. The sample metadata nearly always contained a de-identified subject ID, COVID-19 status, age in years and sex. The material from the prospective study consisted of cDNA or gDNA derived from T cells, B-cell-depleted T cells, or PBMCs. The samples were drawn from two sources: the first 160 participants of the ongoing ImmuneRACE study, and 1,200 or so subjects contributed by 6 global collaborators. The repertoires were released in a freely available public database intended as a resource for research on the immune response to SARS-CoV-2. Where available, HLA class I and class II types were taken from metadata supplied by the sample provider and were not determined by assay-based typing.

Participants in the prospective study were aged roughly 18 to 90 years, lived in about two dozen United States geographic areas, and enrolled through a virtual design. To assign participants to cohorts, the prospective study relied on clinical history that participants themselves reported in a screening survey and a study questionnaire. Each participant in the prospective study had whole blood, serum and a nasopharyngeal or oropharyngeal swab collected by mobile phlebotomists. Additional blood draws and questionnaires over a 2-month period could optionally be provided by prospective study participants. Before DNA extraction, blood samples from the prospective study were shipped at room temperature or frozen. Broad study findings and their caveats: The quantity of clinical and demographic metadata differed by source and by participant and was supplied without curation.

TCRbeta CDR3 regions were amplified from genomic DNA using the immunoSEQ Assay, a bias-controlled multiplex PCR. Processing in the source paper ran as follows. Within the assay, amplification of reference gene primers was used to estimate how many nucleated cells each sample contained. Sequence reads were collapsed and filtered to measure the absolute abundance of every unique TCRbeta CDR3 rearrangement. Productive Simpson clonality was computed per sample as the square root of Simpson's diversity index over productive rearrangements. The table comes from immuneACCESS by way of TCRdb, which keeps in-frame sequences with V and J called. Part of the clones is missing from these tables; in studies checked, under half for an unresolved V gene and the rest for unknown reasons. The D gene and trimming were derived from the DNA, and the V and J assignments and clone size from that table. Counted in this sample were approximately 200,000 clones; approximately 83% of them appeared once. About 1.3% of the sample is in the top ten clones.

This chain is built from TRBV7-8 and TRBJ2-1; the D segment could be TRBD1, given 6 matching bases. The sequence derives from a woman in her forties with acute COVID-19. Sequenced input: PBMCs or T cells enriched from blood (not recorded which). The CDR3 amino acid sequence is: CASSLVRGTYNEQFF. The nucleotide sequence reads TGTGCCAGCAGCTTAGTAAGGGGGACATACAATGAGCAGTTCTTC.